This T cell receptor (beta chain) came from a study of blood T cell repertoires in COVID-19. Trimming cost V 5 bases and J 5 bases, with 9 bases left between them. There are 12 residues in the CDR3. Assay used: immunoSEQ multiplex PCR; TCRdb lists only in-frame clones, some missing. The top ten hold just over 7% of the sample, which has hundreds of thousands of clones, 80% to 90% seen once. Sample: peripheral blood. The receptor was isolated from a woman aged 55 to 70 with COVID-19, enrolled during active disease. The rearrangement links TRBV12-3 or TRBV12-4 to TRBJ1-2; D may be TRBD1 (5 bases). CDR3 protein: CASSPGIYGYTF. The CDR3 coding sequence is TGTGCCAGCAGTCCAGGGATTTATGGCTACACCTTC.